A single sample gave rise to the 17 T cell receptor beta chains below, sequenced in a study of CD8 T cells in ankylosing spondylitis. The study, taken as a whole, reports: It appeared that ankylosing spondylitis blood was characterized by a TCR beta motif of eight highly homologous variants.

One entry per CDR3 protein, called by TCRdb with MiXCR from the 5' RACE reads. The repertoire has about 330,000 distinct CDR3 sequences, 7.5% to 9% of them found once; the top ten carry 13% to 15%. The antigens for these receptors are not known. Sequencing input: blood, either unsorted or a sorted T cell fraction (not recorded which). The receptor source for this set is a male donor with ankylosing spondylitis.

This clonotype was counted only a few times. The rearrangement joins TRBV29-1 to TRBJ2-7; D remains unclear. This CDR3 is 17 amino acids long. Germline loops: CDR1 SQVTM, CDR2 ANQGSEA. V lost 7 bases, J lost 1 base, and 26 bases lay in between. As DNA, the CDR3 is TGCAGCGCCGAATCCTGGGGTGGTGACCCGGATTCCTACGAGCAGTACTTC. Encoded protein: CSAESWGGDPDSYEQYF.

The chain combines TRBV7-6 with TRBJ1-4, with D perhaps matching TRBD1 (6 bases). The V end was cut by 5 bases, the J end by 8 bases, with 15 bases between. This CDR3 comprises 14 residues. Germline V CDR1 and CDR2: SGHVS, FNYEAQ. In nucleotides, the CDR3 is TGTGCCAGCAGCGTGGACAGTAGCAGCGAAAAACTGTTTTTT. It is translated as CASSVDSSSEKLFF.

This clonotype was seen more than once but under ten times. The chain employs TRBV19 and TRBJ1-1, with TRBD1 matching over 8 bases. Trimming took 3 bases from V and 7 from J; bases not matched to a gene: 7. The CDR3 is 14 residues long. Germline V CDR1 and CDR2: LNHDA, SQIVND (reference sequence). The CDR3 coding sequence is TGTGCCAGTAGTATTCGGGCAGGGGGCATTGAAGCTTTCTTT. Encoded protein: CASSIRAGGIEAFF.

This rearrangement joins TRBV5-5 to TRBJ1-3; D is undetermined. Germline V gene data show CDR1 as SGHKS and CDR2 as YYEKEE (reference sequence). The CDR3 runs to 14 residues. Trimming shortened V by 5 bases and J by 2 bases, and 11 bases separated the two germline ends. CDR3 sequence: CASRDDRAGNTIYF. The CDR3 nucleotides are TGTGCCAGCAGGGACGACCGCGCTGGAAACACCATATATTTT.

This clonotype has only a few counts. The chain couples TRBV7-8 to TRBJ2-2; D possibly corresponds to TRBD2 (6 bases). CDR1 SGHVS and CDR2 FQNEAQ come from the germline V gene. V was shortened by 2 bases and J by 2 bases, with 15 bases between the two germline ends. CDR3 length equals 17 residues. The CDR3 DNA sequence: TGTGCCAGCAGCTTATGGGGGGTACAGACCAACACCGGGGAGCTGTTTTTT. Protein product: CASSLWGVQTNTGELFF.

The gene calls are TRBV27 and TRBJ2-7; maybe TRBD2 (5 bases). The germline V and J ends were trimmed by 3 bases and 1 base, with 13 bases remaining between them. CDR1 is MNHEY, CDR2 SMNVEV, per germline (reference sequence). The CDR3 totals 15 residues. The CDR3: CASSLRVPTSYEQYF. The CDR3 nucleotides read TGTGCCAGCAGTTTGCGGGTCCCCACGTCCTACGAGCAGTACTTC.

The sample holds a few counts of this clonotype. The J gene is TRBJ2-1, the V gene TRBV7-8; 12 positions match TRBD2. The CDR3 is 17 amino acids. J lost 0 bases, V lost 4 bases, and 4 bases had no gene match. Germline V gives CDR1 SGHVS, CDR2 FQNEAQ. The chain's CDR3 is CASSSTSGSPSYNEQFF. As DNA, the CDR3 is TGTGCCAGCAGCTCGACTAGCGGGAGCCCCTCCTACAATGAGCAGTTCTTC.

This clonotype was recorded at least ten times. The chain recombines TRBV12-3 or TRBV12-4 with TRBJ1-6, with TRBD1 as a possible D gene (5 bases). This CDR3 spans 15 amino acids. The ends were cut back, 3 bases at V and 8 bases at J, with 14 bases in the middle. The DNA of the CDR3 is TGTGCCAGCAGTTTCCGGGACGGGACTCATTCACCCCTCCACTTT. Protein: CASSFRDGTHSPLHF.

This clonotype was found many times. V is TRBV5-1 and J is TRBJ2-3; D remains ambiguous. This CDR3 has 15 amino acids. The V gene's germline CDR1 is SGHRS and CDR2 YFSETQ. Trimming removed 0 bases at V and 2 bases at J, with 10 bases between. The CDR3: CASSLVARDTDTQYF. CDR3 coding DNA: TGCGCCAGCAGCTTGGTGGCGCGAGACACAGATACGCAGTATTTT.

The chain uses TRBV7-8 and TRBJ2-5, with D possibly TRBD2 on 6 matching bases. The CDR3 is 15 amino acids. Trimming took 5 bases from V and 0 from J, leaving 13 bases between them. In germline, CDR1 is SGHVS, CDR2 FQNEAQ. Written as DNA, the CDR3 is TGTGCCAGCAGCGTTATAGGAGGGTACCAAGAGACCCAGTACTTC. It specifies CASSVIGGYQETQYF.

CDR3 DNA sequence: TGTGCCAGCAGCGCTTCCGCTGAGCAGTTCTTC. Translated: CASSASAEQFF. V usage is TRBV5-6 and J usage is TRBJ2-1, with no clear D. From germline, CDR1 is SGHDT and CDR2 YYEEEE. Trimming took off 4 bases at V and 9 bases at J, with 8 bases between the two ends. The CDR3 is 11 residues long.

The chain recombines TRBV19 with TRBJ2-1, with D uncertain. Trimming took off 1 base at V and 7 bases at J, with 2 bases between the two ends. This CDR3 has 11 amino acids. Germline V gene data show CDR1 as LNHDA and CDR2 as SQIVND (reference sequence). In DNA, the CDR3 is TGTGCCAGTAGTATAGCGAATGAGCAGTTCTTC. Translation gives CASSIANEQFF.

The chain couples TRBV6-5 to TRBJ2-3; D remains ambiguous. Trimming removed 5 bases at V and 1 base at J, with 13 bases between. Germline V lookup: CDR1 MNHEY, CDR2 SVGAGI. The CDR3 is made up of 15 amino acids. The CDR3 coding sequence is TGTGCCAGCAGTCACACGGCCCTAGGCACAGATACGCAGTATTTT. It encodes CASSHTALGTDTQYF.

In DNA form, the CDR3 reads TGCGCCAGCAGCTTGGAGCCGGCTAGAGGGGCCTACGAGCAGTACTTC. The encoded protein is CASSLEPARGAYEQYF. The chain couples TRBV5-1 to TRBJ2-7, with D perhaps matching TRBD1 or TRBD2 (5 bases each). CDR3 length equals 16 residues. Trimming stripped 0 bases from V and 2 bases from J, with 15 bases between. CDR1 is SGHRS and CDR2 is YFSETQ in the germline V gene.

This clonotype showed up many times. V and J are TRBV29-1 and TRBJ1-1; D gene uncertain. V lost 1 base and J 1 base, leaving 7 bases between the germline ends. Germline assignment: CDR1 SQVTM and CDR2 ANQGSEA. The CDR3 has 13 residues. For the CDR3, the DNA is TGCAGCGTTGAAGTAGCAGCGAACACTGAAGCTTTCTTT. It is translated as CSVEVAANTEAFF.

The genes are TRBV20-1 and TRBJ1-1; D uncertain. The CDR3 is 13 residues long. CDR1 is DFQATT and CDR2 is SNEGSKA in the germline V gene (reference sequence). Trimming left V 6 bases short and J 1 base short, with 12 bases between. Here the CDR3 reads CSAGRPPNTEAFF. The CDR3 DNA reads TGCAGTGCGGGCAGACCTCCGAACACTGAAGCTTTCTTT.

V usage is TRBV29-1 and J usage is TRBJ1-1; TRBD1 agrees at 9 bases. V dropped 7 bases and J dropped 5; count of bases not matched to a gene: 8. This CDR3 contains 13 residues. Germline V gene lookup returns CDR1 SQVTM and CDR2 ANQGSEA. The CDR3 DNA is TGCAGCGCAGCGACAGGGGGTTGGACTGAAGCTTTCTTT. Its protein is CSAATGGWTEAFF. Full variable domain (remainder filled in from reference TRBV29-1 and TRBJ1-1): SAVISQKPSRDICQRGTSLTIQCQVDSQVTMMFWYRQQPGQSLTLIATANQGSEATYESGFVIDKFPISRPNLTFSTLTVSNMSPEDSSIYLCSAATGGWTEAFFGQGTRLTVV.